This TCR beta chain was sequenced during a study of T-cell memory formation after mild COVID-19 (dated by TCRdb to about 2021). Notes on the research overall: TCR sequence clusters from the two donors were largely donor specific. In a couple of donors, T-cell clones that expanded and contracted after mild COVID-19 were tracked by sequencing TCRalpha and TCRbeta repertoires over time. Two young, previously healthy adult volunteers made up the cohort, one male and one female.

V lost 7 bases and J lost 8 bases, and the count of bases not matched to a germline gene is 12. The germline V gene encodes CDR1 SQVTM and CDR2 ANQGSEA. From the cysteine through the phenylalanine, the CDR3 covers 14 amino acids. The read is trimmed to its CDR3 DNA, 42 bases read in frame from base 1. PBMCs were isolated by Ficoll-Paque density gradient centrifugation. To note about this clonotype: Its antigen remains unidentified. No base-level quality is on record; no much larger clone is a single base apart.

The listed sequencing device is Illumina NovaSeq 6000. TCRalpha and TCRbeta cDNA libraries were built by 5'RACE with constant-segment primers, adding sample barcodes and unique molecular identifiers. Trizol reagent was used to extract RNA from every sample. Libraries were amplified in two PCR steps, with a second sample barcode and Illumina TruSeq adapters added in the second step. Libraries were sequenced on an Illumina NovaSeq with 2 x 150 bp paired-end reads. On the authors' methods: Demultiplexing of reads and collapsing into UMI-guided consensus sequences were performed with migec v1.2.7. With mixcr v2.1.11, UMI consensuses were aligned to TRA and TRB V and J templates and assembled into clonotypes. A clonotype was counted as expanded or contracted only if both edgeR and NoisET called the change significant, with noise models trained on biological replicates. For edgeR calls, the cutoffs were a false discovery rate-adjusted p below 0.01 and a log2 fold-change threshold of 1. As an exploratory analysis of dynamics, max-normalized trajectories of the 1000 most abundant clonotypes were examined by PCA with hierarchical clustering. Each responding clone was given a CD4 or CD8 phenotype based on the CD4+ and CD8+ repertoires, which had been sequenced separately. TCRdb ran its own pipeline on the public reads, namely fastp trimming at Q25 and MiXCR clone calling, and kept in-frame beta chains. Under each unique CDR3 protein, matching rows form one entry showing the most common genes and DNA. The V and J calls and clone size come from TCRdb's table, not from the authors' own analysis. This sample lists roughly 400,000 distinct CDR3 sequences; roughly 18% were detected once. The ten biggest clones cover about 22% of the sample.

Overall study outcomes, separate from this receptor: The detection of some responding clones in pre-infection memory suggests that pre-existing cross-reactive memory T cells joined the SARS-CoV-2 response. Contracting CD4+ clones turned up mainly in the CM and EM memory subsets, whereas EMRA was where CD8+ clones were enriched. Clones contracting from day 15 to 85 had balanced CD4/CD8 phenotypes, while a second wave expanding from day 15 to 37 was biased towards CD4+. SARS-CoV-2 specificity of the second-wave clones peaking on day 37 was not confirmed. The study included only a couple of mild cases, and larger cohorts that include severe cases with pre-infection samples were judged to be necessary.

The chain joins TRBV29-1 to TRBJ2-1; 9 bases in the junction line up with TRBD2. The sequenced sample was PBMCs or a T cell subset sorted from them (not recorded which). The sequence came from a young man who had mild COVID-19 (a few samples of this study predate the infection). The sample titles of this study are shuffled in the database, so cell type and time point are left out; the donor was told from shared clones. The CDR3 reads as follows: CSGRGASGVHEQFF. The nucleotide sequence reads as follows: TGCAGCGGCCGGGGGGCTAGCGGGGTGCATGAGCAGTTCTTC.